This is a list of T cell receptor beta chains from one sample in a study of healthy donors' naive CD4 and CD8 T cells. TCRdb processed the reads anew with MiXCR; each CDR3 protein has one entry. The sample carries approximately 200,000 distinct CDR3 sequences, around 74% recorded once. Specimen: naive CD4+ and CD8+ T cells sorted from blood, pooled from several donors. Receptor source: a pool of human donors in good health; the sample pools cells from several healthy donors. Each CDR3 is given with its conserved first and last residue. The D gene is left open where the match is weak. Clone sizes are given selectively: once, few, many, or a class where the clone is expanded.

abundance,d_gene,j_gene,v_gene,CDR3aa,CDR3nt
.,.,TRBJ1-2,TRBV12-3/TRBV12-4,CASSRGYGYTF,TGTGCCAGCAGTCGAGGCTATGGCTACACCTTC
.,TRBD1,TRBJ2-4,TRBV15,CATSRVQGVHIQYF,TGTGCCACCAGCAGAGTGCAGGGGGTACACATTCAGTACTTC
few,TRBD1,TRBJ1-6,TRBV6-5,CASSPGTGLGSSPLHF,TGTGCCAGCAGTCCCGGGACAGGGTTAGGCAGTTCACCCCTCCACTTT
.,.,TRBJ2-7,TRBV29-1,CSVTAGWSYEQYF,TGCAGCGTTACGGCGGGTTGGTCTTACGAGCAGTACTTC
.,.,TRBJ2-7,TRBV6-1,CASSERGYYEQYF,TGTGCCAGCAGTGAACGAGGGTACTACGAGCAGTACTTC
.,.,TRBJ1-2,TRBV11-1,CASSSPSDLGPRYGYTF,TGTGCCAGCAGCTCACCTTCGGACCTAGGGCCTAGATATGGCTACACCTTC
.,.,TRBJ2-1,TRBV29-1,CSARLGGNEQFF,TGCAGCGCCCGACTAGGAGGCAATGAGCAGTTCTTC
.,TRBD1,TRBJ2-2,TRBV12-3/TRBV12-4,CASSYRGDTGELFF,TGTGCCAGCAGTTACAGGGGGGACACCGGGGAGCTGTTTTTT
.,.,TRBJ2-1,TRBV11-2,CASSSRGTSSYNEQFF,TGTGCCAGCAGCTCTCGAGGAACAAGCTCCTACAATGAGCAGTTCTTC
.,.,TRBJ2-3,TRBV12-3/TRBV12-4,CASRREAGDPVDTQYF,TGTGCCAGCAGGAGAGAGGCAGGGGACCCCGTAGATACGCAGTATTTT
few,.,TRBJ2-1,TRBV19,CASSSGTRGSKQFF,TGTGCCAGTAGTTCCGGGACTCGCGGTTCAAAGCAGTTCTTC
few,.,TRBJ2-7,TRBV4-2,CASGPGEIYEQYF,TGTGCCAGCGGCCCCGGAGAGATCTACGAGCAGTACTTC
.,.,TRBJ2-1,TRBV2,CASRYMGGEQFF,TGTGCCAGCAGATACATGGGCGGTGAGCAGTTCTTC